This T cell receptor beta chain was recovered during a study of blood T cell repertoires in COVID-19. Study in general: The samples span acute and convalescent COVID-19 from the United States, Italy and Spain.

Seattle researchers signed up patients amid active infection and tracked them longitudinally. The CDR3 spans 12 residues. Trimming shortened V by 1 base and J by 4 bases, and 4 bases separated the two germline ends. Of note for this clone: The same CDR3 also results from other DNA sequences found in this sample.

In the original workflow: The authors estimated nucleated cell counts from reference gene primer amplification. Some clones are missing from TCRdb's copy, which holds only in-frame ones; the method was immunoSEQ multiplex PCR. V and J calls and clone size are copied from that table; D and trimming were computed from the DNA. The profile covers 250,000 to 400,000 clones, with around 88% appearing a single time and under 2% taken by the ten largest. This TCR derives from a woman between 25 and 40 years old with COVID-19, enrolled during active disease. The rearrangement uses TRBV12-3 or TRBV12-4 and TRBJ1-2; D is undetermined. The sample was peripheral blood. The CDR3 nucleotides read TGTGCCAGCAGTTTAGACAGCTATGGCTACACCTTC. Protein: CASSLDSYGYTF.